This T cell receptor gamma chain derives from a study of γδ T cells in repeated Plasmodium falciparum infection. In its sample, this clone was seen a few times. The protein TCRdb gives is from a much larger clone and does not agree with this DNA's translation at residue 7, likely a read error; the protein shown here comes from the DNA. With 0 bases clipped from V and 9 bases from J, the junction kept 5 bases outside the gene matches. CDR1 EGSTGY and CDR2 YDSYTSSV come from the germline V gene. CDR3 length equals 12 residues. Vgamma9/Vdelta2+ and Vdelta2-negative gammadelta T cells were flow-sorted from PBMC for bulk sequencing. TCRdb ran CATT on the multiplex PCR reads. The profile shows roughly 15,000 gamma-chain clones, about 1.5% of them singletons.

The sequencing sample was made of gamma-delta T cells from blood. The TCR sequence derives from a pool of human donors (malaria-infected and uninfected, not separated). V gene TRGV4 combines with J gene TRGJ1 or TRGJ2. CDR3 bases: TGTGCCACCTGGGATGGGAACTCTAAGAAACTCTTT. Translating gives CATWDGNSKKLF.